These 7 T cell receptor beta chains were sequenced from one sample in a study of shared clonotypes between healthy human individuals. Measured with immunoSEQ multiplex PCR; TCRdb has only the in-frame clones, and not every one. The table has about 1.1 million clones, more than 75% seen once. Sequencing was done on a sample of memory CD4+ T cells from PBMCs. Subset specified: CD45RA-negative fraction. The origin of the receptors is a young man in good health. Some clones in this sample may be carry-over from other donors' samples.

In nucleotides, the CDR3 is TGTGCCTGTACCACAGGGTACGGGGAGCTGTTTTTT. It is translated as CACTTGYGELFF. The rearrangement uses TRBV30 and TRBJ2-2; a possible D gene is TRBD1 (6 bases). Germline CDR1 reads GTSNPN; CDR2 reads SVGIG (reference sequence). CDR3 length: 12 residues. The V gene lost 6 bases and the J gene lost 7 bases, with 12 bases spanning the gap.

This clone was observed once. V gene TRBV18 combines with J gene TRBJ1-4; 7 positions match TRBD1. Germline CDR1 reads KGHSH; CDR2 reads LQKENI. Unmatched junction bases numbered 5, after V lost 4 bases and J lost 0 bases. The CDR3 consists of 16 residues. Here the CDR3 reads CASSQRQGTTNEKLFF. Written as DNA, the CDR3 is TGTGCCAGCTCACAACGACAGGGAACAACTAATGAAAAACTGTTTTTT.

This clone showed up just a few times. This chain links TRBV14 with TRBJ2-1; D not resolved. The length of the CDR3 is 16 residues. Trimming took off 0 bases at V and 4 bases at J, with 13 bases between the two ends. The germline V gene has CDR1 SGHDN and CDR2 FVKESK. In nucleotides, the CDR3 is TGTGCCAGCAGCCAAGAGGCCCCCCCTCCTTACAATGAGCAGTTCTTC. Amino acid sequence: CASSQEAPPPYNEQFF.

J is TRBJ2-1 and V is TRBV5-6; D possibly uses TRBD1 or TRBD2 (5 bases each). Trimming stripped 4 bases from V and 3 bases from J, with 8 bases between. The CDR3 is made up of 13 amino acids. Germline V gene lookup returns CDR1 SGHDT and CDR2 YYEEEE. The CDR3 sequence is CASSGTYYNEQFF. In nucleotides, the CDR3 is TGTGCCAGCAGCGGGACCTACTACAATGAGCAGTTCTTC.

This clone came up once. The gene calls are TRBV5-1 and TRBJ2-7; 12 nucleotides match TRBD2. The CDR3 loop spans 15 amino acids. With 3 bases clipped from V and 7 bases from J, the junction kept 8 bases outside the gene matches. The V gene's germline CDR1 is SGHRS and CDR2 YFSETQ. The CDR3 reads CASSSGLAGSEEQYF. CDR3 sequence (DNA): TGCGCCAGCAGCTCGGGACTAGCGGGTTCCGAGGAGCAGTACTTC.

The V gene is TRBV4-2, the J gene TRBJ1-2; D gene unclear. From germline, CDR1 is LGHNA and CDR2 YNFKEQ. The CDR3 extends over 15 amino acids. V lost 0 bases and J lost 5, with 13 bases in between. In DNA, the CDR3 is TGTGCCAGCAGCCAAGATATGCAGGAATGGTATGGCTACACCTTC. It translates to CASSQDMQEWYGYTF.

J is TRBJ2-7 and V is TRBV11-2, with 9 bases matching TRBD1. The CDR3 has 15 residues. Germline V lookup: CDR1 SGHAT, CDR2 FQNNGV. The trim removed 1 base at V and 3 bases at J, leaving 4 bases unmatched. The CDR3 DNA reads TGTGCCAGCAGCTTAGGGACAGGGGAACGCTACGAGCAGTACTTC. It codes for CASSLGTGERYEQYF.